Shown below are 20 T cell receptor beta chains from a single sample sequenced in a study of Graves' ophthalmopathy and Graves' hyperthyroidism. The TCR beta CDR3 regions underwent amplification from RNA transcripts. The first round was an RT-PCR with HTBI primers, and the second round was a multiplex PCR. In TCRdb, the multiplex PCR reads were re-called with MiXCR into one record per CDR3 protein. The sample gives about 740,000 distinct CDR3 sequences, 35% to 50% of which show up once; approximately 46% is in the top ten. The sequenced sample consisted of peripheral blood. The receptors originated from an adult man with Graves' ophthalmopathy.

This clonotype appeared many times. This chain joins TRBV7-9 and TRBJ1-2; TRBD1 agrees at 11 bases. The V segment lost 8 bases and the J segment 0 bases; nucleotides outside the gene matches: 5. Germline loops: CDR1 SEHNR, CDR2 FQNEAQ (reference sequence). CDR3 length: 15 residues. CDR3 residues: CASRTGGAANYGYTF. The CDR3 DNA reads as TGTGCCAGCCGGACAGGGGGCGCGGCTAACTATGGCTACACCTTC.

The chain couples TRBV5-1 to TRBJ2-7; weak D call: TRBD1 (6 bases). With 1 base removed from V and 5 bases from J, the gap between germline ends came to 13 bases. The CDR3 is 14 amino acids. Germline V gives CDR1 SGHRS, CDR2 YFSETQ. In DNA form, the CDR3 reads TGCGCCAGCAGCTTGACAGGGTTTCGGGACGAGCAGTACTTC. The encoded protein is CASSLTGFRDEQYF.

At least ten counts were recorded for this clonotype. The rearrangement uses TRBV6-5 and TRBJ2-6; D not certain. Trimming removed 10 bases from V and 2 bases from J, with 9 bases in between. The CDR3 has 13 residues. CDR1 and CDR2 from the germline V gene are MNHEY and SVGAGI. This CDR3 is CATGLPGANVLTF. The CDR3 coding sequence is TGTGCCACCGGGCTGCCTGGGGCCAACGTCCTGACTTTC.

In this sample, this clonotype turned up many times. The junction differs from germline at one of its ends, possibly a read error. The chain has TRBV4-3 and TRBJ1-1, with D possibly matching TRBD1 (5 bases). The CDR3 covers 12 residues. Per the germline V gene, CDR1 is LGHNA and CDR2 is YSLEER. This CDR3 is CASSQGRSEAFF. DNA for the CDR3: TGTGCCAGCAGTCAGGGTAGATCTGAAGCTTTCTTT.

The V gene is TRBV7-9, the J gene TRBJ2-5, with TRBD1 identical over 12 bases. In germline, CDR1 is SEHNR, CDR2 FQNEAQ (reference sequence). Germline trimming cut 5 bases from V and 5 bases from J; bases unmatched to any gene: 12. The CDR3 covers 17 residues. The CDR3 coding sequence is TGTGCCAGCAGCACGACCTCCGGGACAGGGGGCTCGGAGACCCAGTACTTC. It encodes CASSTTSGTGGSETQYF.

This chain links TRBV4-1 with TRBJ2-7; 10 bases map to TRBD2. There are 16 residues in the CDR3. After removal of 0 bases from V and 2 bases from J, the junction contained 4 bases not matched to a gene. Germline V lookup: CDR1 MGHRA, CDR2 YSYEKL. The CDR3 is CASSQDPSGRAYEQYF. In nucleotides, the CDR3 is TGCGCCAGCAGCCAAGATCCAAGCGGGAGGGCCTACGAGCAGTACTTC.

V usage is TRBV15 and J usage is TRBJ2-6; D remains unclear. From germline, CDR1 is LNHNV and CDR2 YYDKDF (reference sequence). V was trimmed by 3 bases and J by 2 bases, leaving 14 bases between them. The CDR3 runs 17 residues. CDR3 bases: TGTGCCACCAGCAGCCAAGACCCTCGGACTGGGGCCAACGTCCTGACTTTC. It is translated as CATSSQDPRTGANVLTF.

The chain uses TRBV7-6 and TRBJ1-1; D not certain. This CDR3 is built from 14 residues. The germline V and J ends were trimmed by 5 bases and 7 bases, with 17 bases remaining between them. In germline, CDR1 is SGHVS, CDR2 FNYEAQ. The CDR3 coding sequence is TGTGCCAGCAGCCAAGACCAACGGAATTATGAAGCTTTCTTT. It translates to CASSQDQRNYEAFF.

This clonotype was found many times. The genes are TRBV7-9 and TRBJ1-5; weak D call: TRBD1 (6 bases). In germline, CDR1 is SEHNR, CDR2 FQNEAQ (reference sequence). With 8 bases removed from V and 9 bases from J, the gap between germline ends came to 17 bases. The CDR3 totals 13 residues. The CDR3, as DNA: TGTGCCAGCTCCCGACAGGAGTTAGGGCCCCAGCATTTT. This encodes CASSRQELGPQHF.

In its sample, this clonotype was seen a few times. V gene TRBV7-9 combines with J gene TRBJ1-2, with a possible D match to TRBD1 (5 bases). Trimming pared 2 bases from V and 4 bases from J, leaving 14 bases between. The length of the CDR3 is 15 residues. Germline V lookup: CDR1 SEHNR, CDR2 FQNEAQ (reference sequence). The CDR3 coding sequence is TGTGCCAGCAGCTTAAGTAGGGGAAGCCCCTATGGCTACACCTTC. Translated: CASSLSRGSPYGYTF.

CDR3 bases: TGTGCCAGCAGCTTGGCCGCAGGGTTGAGCGAGCAGTACTTC. Residues: CASSLAAGLSEQYF. The V gene is TRBV5-6, the J gene TRBJ2-7; tentative D call: TRBD1 (5 bases). This CDR3 has 14 amino acids. The germline V gene encodes CDR1 SGHDT and CDR2 YYEEEE. V was pared by 0 bases and J by 6 bases, with 13 bases between.

This clonotype showed up many times. The chain recombines TRBV19 with TRBJ1-5, with D unclear. The germline V gene encodes CDR1 LNHDA and CDR2 SQIVND (reference sequence). There are 13 residues in the CDR3. V lost 6 bases and J lost 4, with 10 bases in between. CDR3 in amino acids: CASRRQVNQPQHF. As DNA, the CDR3 is TGTGCCAGTAGGCGGCAGGTAAATCAGCCCCAGCATTTT.

The CDR3 region is CASSSGGRGAGELFF. The CDR3 DNA reads TGTGCCAGCAGCTCAGGGGGCCGCGGCGCCGGGGAGCTGTTTTTT. The chain joins TRBV25-1 to TRBJ2-2, with 8 positions matching TRBD1. The CDR3 is 15 residues long. Germline CDR1 and CDR2: MGHDK and SYGVNS. Trimming at V came to 6 bases and at J to 6 bases, leaving 9 bases not matched to a gene.

This clonotype occurred many times. The genes are TRBV19 and TRBJ2-5; D not certain. Germline V gene sequence: CDR1 LNHDA, CDR2 SQIVND (reference sequence). The CDR3 has 13 amino acids. Trimming took off 5 bases at V and 3 bases at J, with 10 bases between the two ends. The CDR3 bases are TGTGCCAGTAGTTCGACGGTCAAAGAGACCCAGTACTTC. This sequence encodes CASSSTVKETQYF. Combining the CDR3 with reference TRBV19 and TRBJ2-5 gives the whole variable domain DGGITQSPKYLFRKEGQNVTLSCEQNLNHDAMYWYRQDPGQGLRLIYYSQIVNDFQKGDIAEGYSVSREKKESFPLTVTSAQKNPTAFYLCASSSTVKETQYFGPGTRLLVL.

The CDR3 coding sequence is TGTGCCAGTACAAGGGCGTATTGGGGGGCGGCGAACACTGAAGCTTTCTTT. It encodes CASTRAYWGAANTEAFF. V usage is TRBV19 and J usage is TRBJ1-1; tentatively, D is TRBD1 (6 bases). V gave up 7 bases and J gave up 1 base, with 22 bases separating them. In germline, CDR1 is LNHDA, CDR2 SQIVND (reference sequence). The CDR3 sequence is 17 residues long.

This clonotype appeared once. This chain links TRBV9 with TRBJ2-7; D unresolved. With 4 bases removed from V and 4 bases from J, the gap between germline ends came to 18 bases. Germline V gene sequence: CDR1 SGDLS, CDR2 YYNGEE. The CDR3 length is 15 residues. The CDR3 sequence: CASSQDSAHTYEQYF. In DNA, the CDR3 is TGTGCCAGCAGCCAAGACTCCGCACACACTTACGAGCAGTACTTC. Full variable domain (missing parts from reference TRBV9 and TRBJ2-7): DSGVTQTPKHLITATGQRVTLRCSPRSGDLSVYWYQQSLDQGLQFLIQYYNGEERAKGNILERFSAQQFPDLHSELNLSSLELGDSALYFCASSQDSAHTYEQYFGPGTRLTVT.

Ten or more counts support this clonotype. The chain couples TRBV29-1 to TRBJ1-1; 9 nucleotides match TRBD1. The V gene's germline CDR1 is SQVTM and CDR2 ANQGSEA. This CDR3 spans 19 amino acids. With 3 bases clipped from V and 3 bases from J, the junction kept 20 bases outside the gene matches. CDR3 sequence: CSVDLRPDRGVKRDTEAFF. The CDR3 bases are TGCAGCGTTGACTTGCGTCCGGACAGGGGCGTTAAACGGGACACTGAAGCTTTCTTT.

The chain links TRBV28 to TRBJ1-1; TRBD1 is a possible D gene (5 bases). V dropped 1 base and J dropped 6 bases, with 18 bases sitting between them. The CDR3 has 16 amino acids. Germline lookup yields CDR1 MDHEN and CDR2 SYDVKM. The CDR3 DNA follows: TGTGCCAGCAGTTTATTCCTCGTATATCTGGGGGCTGAAGCTTTCTTT. Its protein product is CASSLFLVYLGAEAFF.

This clonotype was seen only a few times. This chain uses TRBV4-1 with TRBJ1-2; D remains ambiguous. Germline V lookup: CDR1 MGHRA, CDR2 YSYEKL. Deletions cut 0 bases from V and 4 bases from J, with 9 bases between. The CDR3 runs to 14 residues. The DNA of the CDR3 is TGCGCCAGCAGCCAAGATCACAGTAGCTATGGCTACACCTTC. Its translation: CASSQDHSSYGYTF.

V usage is TRBV7-9 and J usage is TRBJ2-7; D may be TRBD2 (5 bases). CDR3 size: 14 residues. Germline CDR1 and CDR2: SEHNR and FQNEAQ (reference sequence). V dropped 1 base and J dropped 12 bases, with 19 bases sitting between them. CDR3 nucleotides: TGTGCCAGCAGCTTAGATCGCTGGGGAGCCAGTTTGTACTTC. This encodes CASSLDRWGASLYF.